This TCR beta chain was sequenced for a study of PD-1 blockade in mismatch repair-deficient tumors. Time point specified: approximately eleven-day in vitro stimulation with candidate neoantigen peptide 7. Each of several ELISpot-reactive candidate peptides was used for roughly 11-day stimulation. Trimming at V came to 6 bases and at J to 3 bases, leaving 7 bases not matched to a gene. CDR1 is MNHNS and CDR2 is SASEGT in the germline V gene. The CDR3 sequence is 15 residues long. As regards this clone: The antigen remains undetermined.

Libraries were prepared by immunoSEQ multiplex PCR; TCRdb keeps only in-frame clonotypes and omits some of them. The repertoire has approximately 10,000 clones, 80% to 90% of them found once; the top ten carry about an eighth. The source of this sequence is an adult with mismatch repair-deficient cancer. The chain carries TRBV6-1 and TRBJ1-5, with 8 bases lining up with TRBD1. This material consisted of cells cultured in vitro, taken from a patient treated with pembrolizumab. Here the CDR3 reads CASSDQGAINQPQHF. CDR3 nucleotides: TGTGCCAGCAGCGACCAGGGGGCGATCAATCAGCCCCAGCATTTT.